Shown below are 22 T cell receptor beta chains from a single sample sequenced in a study of cytomegalovirus exposure and HLA in healthy donors. It was with 60 Vbeta and 13 Jbeta primers that the PCR ran. Clones were sequenced by immunoSEQ multiplex PCR, and TCRdb holds only the in-frame ones, with some missing. The table records around 100,000 clones, 65% to 85% of them present only once. Specimen: PBMCs. These receptors were taken from an older woman in good health and CMV-seropositive.

This chain links TRBV9 with TRBJ2-1; D may be TRBD2 (6 bases). V shed 3 bases and J shed 8 bases, with 21 bases lying between them. The CDR3 is 16 amino acids. Germline V CDR1 and CDR2: SGDLS, YYNGEE. The CDR3 spells CASSAPVGRGSDEQFF. The CDR3 DNA sequence: TGTGCCAGCAGCGCGCCCGTCGGGCGGGGCTCCGATGAGCAGTTCTTC.

This chain uses TRBV5-5 with TRBJ2-7; TRBD2 matches at 11 bases. V shed 2 bases, J shed 4 bases, and the junction held 8 bases outside the gene matches. Germline V gene data show CDR1 as SGHKS and CDR2 as YYEKEE (reference sequence). This CDR3 comprises 16 residues. The CDR3 bases are TGTGCCAGCAGCTTCTATAGCGGGAGGGCCGTATACGAGCAGTACTTC. Encoded protein: CASSFYSGRAVYEQYF.

This chain joins TRBV19 and TRBJ2-7; D possibly corresponds to TRBD1 (5 bases). The V end was cut by 7 bases, the J end by 2 bases, with 18 bases between. Germline CDR1 reads LNHDA; CDR2 reads SQIVND (reference sequence). The length of the CDR3 is 15 residues. The CDR3 is CASTDAWGSPYEQYF. DNA for the CDR3: TGTGCCAGTACTGATGCCTGGGGCAGCCCCTACGAGCAGTACTTC. Looking up the rest from reference TRBV19 and TRBJ2-7 gives the full variable domain: DGGITQSPKYLFRKEGQNVTLSCEQNLNHDAMYWYRQDPGQGLRLIYYSQIVNDFQKGDIAEGYSVSREKKESFPLTVTSAQKNPTAFYLCASTDAWGSPYEQYFGPGTRLTVT.

The chain has TRBV6-1 and TRBJ2-1; D is unresolved. The germline V gene has CDR1 MNHNS and CDR2 SASEGT. The CDR3 extends over 14 amino acids. Deletions cut 0 bases from V and 6 bases from J, with 9 bases between. The CDR3 region is CASSEAYYSNEQFF. CDR3 DNA: TGTGCCAGCAGTGAAGCGTACTACTCCAATGAGCAGTTCTTC.

The chain links TRBV28 to TRBJ2-7, with 12 bases matching TRBD1. V shed 5 bases, J shed 5 bases, and the junction held 10 bases outside the gene matches. The germline CDR1 and CDR2 sequences are MDHEN and SYDVKM. The CDR3 extends over 16 amino acids. The CDR3 sequence is CASSVPGTGGFNEQYF. The CDR3 DNA sequence: TGTGCCAGCAGTGTGCCGGGGACAGGGGGCTTCAACGAGCAGTACTTC. Combining the CDR3 with reference TRBV28 and TRBJ2-7 gives the whole variable domain DVKVTQSSRYLVKRTGEKVFLECVQDMDHENMFWYRQDPGLGLRLIYFSYDVKMKEKGDIPEGYSVSREKKERFSLILESASTNQTSMYLCASSVPGTGGFNEQYFGPGTRLTVT.

This rearrangement joins TRBV19 to TRBJ1-2; D uncertain. Between the trimmed V and J ends, which lost 3 bases and 8 bases, there was a span of 16 bases. CDR1 and CDR2 (germline): LNHDA, SQIVND (reference sequence). This CDR3 spans 14 amino acids. The CDR3 sequence is CASSMSGGQRGYTF. The CDR3 DNA reads as TGTGCCAGTAGTATGTCCGGCGGCCAACGCGGCTACACCTTC.

As for this clone: Germline is not matched at one junction end, which may reflect a read error. The genes are TRBV9 and TRBJ2-1; 12 nucleotides line up with TRBD2. This CDR3 is built from 15 residues. Germline V CDR1 and CDR2: SGDLS, YYNGEE. CDR3 in DNA: TGTGCCGGCAGCGCGCTAGCGGGAGGGAAGAATGAGCAGTTCTTC. Its translation is CAGSALAGGKNEQFF.

V is TRBV7-9 and J is TRBJ2-1, with TRBD2 matching 9 bases. V shed 2 bases and J 8 bases; nucleotides not matched to a gene: 1. The CDR3 totals 13 residues. Germline V lookup: CDR1 SEHNR, CDR2 FQNEAQ (reference sequence). The CDR3 DNA sequence: TGTGCCAGCAGCTTAAGCGGGGGGTATGAGCAGTTCTTC. Protein: CASSLSGGYEQFF.

CDR3 residues: CAWSHGLNEKLFF. The CDR3 region has the DNA TGTGCCTGGAGTCATGGCCTTAATGAAAAACTGTTTTTT. The rearrangement uses TRBV30 and TRBJ1-4; D remains unclear. V lost 2 bases to trimming and J lost 4 bases, with 8 bases between them. The germline V gene has CDR1 GTSNPN and CDR2 SVGIG (reference sequence). The CDR3 spans 13 residues.

The rearrangement links TRBV10-3 to TRBJ1-1; TRBD1 matches 7 bases. V lost 6 bases, J lost 3 bases, and 4 bases stayed unmatched. CDR1 is ENHRY and CDR2 is SYGVKD in the germline V gene. The CDR3 totals 13 residues. The CDR3 sequence is CAIREGAYTEAFF. CDR3 DNA sequence: TGTGCCATCAGGGAGGGGGCGTACACTGAAGCTTTCTTT.

The chain employs TRBV7-6 and TRBJ2-2; 11 nucleotides line up with TRBD2. V shed 4 bases, J shed 3 bases, and the junction held 4 bases outside the gene matches. The CDR3 runs to 16 residues. Germline V CDR1 and CDR2: SGHVS, FNYEAQ. The CDR3 sequence is CASSSGLAADTGELFF. As DNA, the CDR3 is TGTGCCAGCAGCTCGGGACTAGCGGCGGACACCGGGGAGCTGTTTTTT.

This clone came up once. The sample contains more than one DNA sequence encoding this CDR3. The CDR3 nucleotides read TGTGCCAGCTCACCGGGGACAGGAAATCAGCCCCAGCATTTT. Translated, it gives CASSPGTGNQPQHF. This chain joins TRBV18 and TRBJ1-5; 8 bases line up with TRBD1. Germline CDR1 KGHSH, CDR2 LQKENI. CDR3 length: 14 residues. After removal of 3 bases from V and 4 bases from J, the junction contained 2 bases not matched to a gene.

The chain recombines TRBV30 with TRBJ1-5; D uncertain. CDR3 length: 14 amino acids. From germline, CDR1 is GTSNPN and CDR2 SVGIG (reference sequence). The V gene lost 0 bases and the J gene lost 4 bases, with 10 bases spanning the gap. This CDR3 reads CAWSVVTDNQPQHF. CDR3 DNA sequence: TGTGCCTGGAGTGTAGTAACAGATAATCAGCCCCAGCATTTT.

The genes are TRBV15 and TRBJ1-6, with 7 bases matching TRBD1. The V and J ends lost 5 bases and 3 bases, in that order; junction bases with no gene match: 7. The CDR3 is 16 residues long. CDR1 is LNHNV and CDR2 is YYDKDF in the germline V gene (reference sequence). CDR3 DNA sequence: TGTGCCACCAGCGGAGGGACAGCCTACTATAATTCACCCCTCCACTTT. It codes for CATSGGTAYYNSPLHF.

This chain joins TRBV6-5 and TRBJ1-1; D is perhaps TRBD1 (5 bases). Germline loops: CDR1 MNHEY, CDR2 SVGAGI. The CDR3 has 14 amino acids. V gave up 5 bases and J gave up 2 bases, with 12 bases separating them. CDR3 sequence reads: CASSESTGNTEAFF. CDR3 nucleotides: TGTGCCAGCAGTGAATCCACAGGAAACACTGAAGCTTTCTTT.

This clone came up a few times. Here the CDR3 reads CASSLGQYSNQPQHF. For the CDR3, the DNA is TGTGCCAGCAGCTTGGGGCAGTATAGCAATCAGCCCCAGCATTTT. This chain connects TRBV5-6 to TRBJ1-5, with D uncertain. Germline assignment: CDR1 SGHDT and CDR2 YYEEEE. Deletions cut 0 bases from V and 0 bases from J, with 7 bases between. CDR3 length equals 15 residues.

The chain combines TRBV30 with TRBJ2-7; tentative D call: TRBD2 (5 bases). This CDR3 spans 14 amino acids. Trimming removed 3 bases at V and 7 bases at J, with 19 bases between. The V gene's germline CDR1 is GTSNPN and CDR2 SVGIG (reference sequence). CDR3 residues: CAWSLTATNGEQYF. The CDR3 DNA follows: TGTGCCTGGAGCCTGACCGCGACTAACGGGGAGCAGTACTTC.

V and J are TRBV19 and TRBJ2-1; TRBD2 matches 7 bases. Looked up from germline, CDR1 is LNHDA and CDR2 is SQIVND (reference sequence). V shed 5 bases and J 0 bases; nucleotides not matched to a gene: 1. The CDR3 totals 14 residues. CDR3 sequence (DNA): TGTGCCAGTAGTCGCGGGAGCTCCTACAATGAGCAGTTCTTC. It specifies CASSRGSSYNEQFF.

The chain combines TRBV9 with TRBJ2-1; weak D call: TRBD1 (6 bases). Trimming pared 4 bases from V and 3 bases from J, leaving 17 bases between. CDR1 and CDR2 from the germline V gene are SGDLS and YYNGEE. The CDR3 contains 16 residues. CDR3 sequence (DNA): TGTGCCAGCAGCCCCCCCGCGGGCAGGGGCTACAATGAGCAGTTCTTC. Translated, it gives CASSPPAGRGYNEQFF.

The chain combines TRBV7-9 with TRBJ2-1, with 11 bases fitting TRBD2. The CDR3 consists of 15 residues. Germline CDR1 SEHNR, CDR2 FQNEAQ (reference sequence). The V gene end was trimmed by 5 bases and the J gene end by 7 bases; junction bases not matched to a gene: 7. CDR3 bases: TGTGCCAGCAGCCACCCTAGCGGGGGGAGGAATGAGCAGTTCTTC. Translated, it gives CASSHPSGGRNEQFF.

This clone appeared once. The chain links TRBV27 to TRBJ2-2, with 11 bases matching TRBD2. Looked up from germline, CDR1 is MNHEY and CDR2 is SMNVEV (reference sequence). The CDR3 spans 17 residues. V trimming: 5 bases; J trimming: 6 bases; junction bases outside the gene matches: 11. The CDR3 nucleotides are TGTGCCAGCAGTGGAACTAGCGGGAGAATGAGGCCCGGGGAGCTGTTTTTT. Translated: CASSGTSGRMRPGELFF.

V gene TRBV30 combines with J gene TRBJ1-1; D gene ambiguous. V lost 1 base, J lost 5 bases, and 8 bases lay in between. The CDR3 sequence is 12 residues long. CDR1 GTSNPN and CDR2 SVGIG come from the germline V gene (reference sequence). CDR3 sequence (DNA): TGTGCCTGGAGTGGAGGAGAGACTGAAGCTTTCTTT. This translates into CAWSGGETEAFF.